This T cell receptor (beta chain) was sequenced for a study of T cell changes during pregnancy in multiple sclerosis. Sequencing was performed with immunoSEQ multiplex PCR; in TCRdb, only in-frame clones are kept and a portion is missing. The sample lists about 60,000 clones, approximately 93% seen once, with around 3% in the top ten. CDR3 length: 12 residues. The V end lost 4 bases, the J end lost 1 base, and 8 bases lay between the germline ends. The germline V gene encodes CDR1 SQVTM and CDR2 ANQGSEA. This clonotype was sampled from a female donor with multiple sclerosis, enrolled in a pregnancy study. The rearrangement links TRBV29-1 to TRBJ2-7; D remains unclear. The sample here was CD8+ T cells from peripheral blood mononuclear cells, taken in the second trimester of pregnancy. Here the CDR3 DNA reads TGCAGCGTTGGTGTCGCGTCCTACGAGCAGTACTTC. It is translated as CSVGVASYEQYF.